A single sample gave rise to the 25 T cell receptor beta chains below, sequenced in a study of shared clonotypes between healthy human individuals. Clones were read by immunoSEQ multiplex PCR, and TCRdb kept only the in-frame ones, dropping some. The sample has 500,000 or so clones; about 96% are singletons. Sequencing input: naive CD4+ T cells sorted from blood. Subset reported: CD45RA+ positively selected. These receptors originate from a woman aged 30 to 39 in good health.

This clone was counted a single time. The gene calls are TRBV6-1 and TRBJ1-1; D gene unclear. The CDR3 is 14 amino acids. V gave up 4 bases and J gave up 0 bases, with 9 bases separating them. The germline CDR1 and CDR2 sequences are MNHNS and SASEGT. CDR3 in DNA: TGTGCCAGCAGTGCCTCGCCGATGAACACTGAAGCTTTCTTT. Its translation: CASSASPMNTEAFF.

V and J are TRBV2 and TRBJ2-7; 10 bases align to TRBD1. CDR3 length: 16 amino acids. The V and J ends lost 6 bases and 3 bases, in that order; junction bases with no gene match: 11. The V gene's germline CDR1 is SNHLY and CDR2 FYNNEI. DNA for the CDR3: TGTGCCAGCAGAAAAAATCCGGGACAGGGGCTCTACGAGCAGTACTTC. It translates to CASRKNPGQGLYEQYF.

Here the CDR3 DNA reads TGTGCCAGCTCAAGGGACGGAACCTACGAGCAGTACTTC. It specifies CASSRDGTYEQYF. This chain joins TRBV18 and TRBJ2-7; TRBD1 or TRBD2 may be the D gene (5 bases each). Germline loops: CDR1 KGHSH, CDR2 LQKENI. This CDR3 spans 13 amino acids. V lost 5 bases to trimming and J lost 2 bases, with 10 bases between them.

V is TRBV19 and J is TRBJ2-7; 9 nucleotides align to TRBD1. The CDR3 loop spans 17 amino acids. V lost 10 bases, J lost 4 bases, and 20 bases stayed unmatched. Germline V CDR1 and CDR2: LNHDA, SQIVND (reference sequence). In nucleotides, the CDR3 is TGTGCCATAACCCCCAACACCCGGACAGGGGATTATTACGAGCAGTACTTC. It encodes CAITPNTRTGDYYEQYF.

To note about this clone: Other DNA sequences in the sample encode the same CDR3. The chain employs TRBV7-2 and TRBJ2-3, with D unresolved. CDR1 SGHTA and CDR2 FQGNSA come from the germline V gene. V was pared by 0 bases and J by 4 bases, with 5 bases between. The CDR3 is 13 amino acids. The CDR3 loop reads CASSLAGADTQYF. The DNA for the CDR3 is TGTGCCAGCAGCTTAGCGGGCGCAGATACGCAGTATTTT.

The genes are TRBV5-6 and TRBJ1-2; D is unclear. Germline lookup yields CDR1 SGHDT and CDR2 YYEEEE. CDR3 length: 12 residues. Trimming pared 3 bases from V and 5 bases from J, leaving 8 bases between. CDR3 DNA sequence: TGTGCCAGCAGCTGGTACGTTTATGGCTACACCTTC. Translated, it gives CASSWYVYGYTF. The full variable domain, its missing parts supplied by reference TRBV5-6 and TRBJ1-2, is DAGVTQSPTHLIKTRGQQVTLRCSPKSGHDTVSWYQQALGQGPQFIFQYYEEEERQRGNFPDRFSGHQFPNYSSELNVNALLLGDSALYLCASSWYVYGYTFGSGTRLTVV.

The rearrangement joins TRBV5-1 to TRBJ1-1; 9 bases agree with TRBD1. The ends lost 5 bases at V and 4 bases at J; junction bases unmatched: 3. Germline V CDR1 and CDR2: SGHRS, YFSETQ. The CDR3 covers 13 residues. CDR3 in DNA: TGCGCCAGCAGGATGACAGGGGGCACTGAAGCTTTCTTT. It encodes CASRMTGGTEAFF.

This chain links TRBV10-3 with TRBJ2-2; D tentatively reads TRBD1 or TRBD2 (5 bases each). Germline loops: CDR1 ENHRY, CDR2 SYGVKD. This CDR3 contains 14 residues. The germline V and J ends were trimmed by 3 bases and 2 bases, with 7 bases remaining between them. The CDR3 loop reads CAISERDNTGELFF. CDR3 coding DNA: TGTGCCATCAGTGAAAGGGACAACACCGGGGAGCTGTTTTTT.

Only one count was recorded for this clone. The chain uses TRBV10-3 and TRBJ1-1; D is uncertain. Germline V lookup: CDR1 ENHRY, CDR2 SYGVKD. This CDR3 is built from 12 residues. V lost 5 bases to trimming and J lost 6 bases, with 10 bases between them. This chain's CDR3 is CAISSRLSEAFF. The CDR3 region has the DNA TGTGCCATCAGTTCACGGTTATCTGAAGCTTTCTTT.

The J gene is TRBJ2-7, the V gene TRBV5-5; TRBD2 aligns across 8 bases. Germline V gene data show CDR1 as SGHKS and CDR2 as YYEKEE (reference sequence). J lost 2 bases, V lost 2 bases, and 6 bases had no gene match. The CDR3 loop spans 15 amino acids. For the CDR3, the DNA is TGTGCCAGCAGCTTTAGCGGGACCTCGACCTACGAGCAGTACTTC. Translation gives CASSFSGTSTYEQYF.

The chain couples TRBV18 to TRBJ2-7, with D perhaps matching TRBD2 (5 bases). The CDR3 has 15 residues. Germline V gives CDR1 KGHSH, CDR2 LQKENI. The ends were cut back, 3 bases at V and 0 bases at J, with 12 bases in the middle. In nucleotides, the CDR3 is TGTGCCAGCTCACCGGGCGGGCCCCTCTCCTACGAGCAGTACTTC. This translates into CASSPGGPLSYEQYF.

V is TRBV11-2 and J is TRBJ2-3; TRBD2 matches at 8 bases. J lost 3 bases, V lost 5 bases, and 13 bases had no gene match. The CDR3 is 17 amino acids. CDR1 SGHAT and CDR2 FQNNGV come from the germline V gene. DNA for the CDR3: TGTGCCAGCAGCGCCTTTTTGACGGGAGGGCCGACAGATACGCAGTATTTT. Its translation is CASSAFLTGGPTDTQYF.

The chain is built from TRBV28 and TRBJ2-7, with a tentative D call TRBD2 (7 bases). Germline CDR1 reads MDHEN; CDR2 reads SYDVKM. Trimming stripped 7 bases from V and 6 bases from J, with 22 bases between. The CDR3 has 15 residues. Here the CDR3 reads CASTPGGGNTIEQYF. The CDR3 coding sequence is TGTGCCAGCACTCCGGGGGGCGGCAATACTATCGAGCAGTACTTC.

This chain connects TRBV7-9 to TRBJ1-2, with TRBD1 matching over 8 bases. In germline, CDR1 is SEHNR, CDR2 FQNEAQ (reference sequence). The junction had 10 bases not matched to a gene; V was cut back by 2 bases and J by 5 bases. CDR3 length: 16 amino acids. The CDR3 DNA reads TGTGCCAGCAGCTTAAACAGGGGGAGGTTCGGGTATGGCTACACCTTC. Translated, it gives CASSLNRGRFGYGYTF.

The chain combines TRBV28 with TRBJ2-7, with 14 bases lining up with TRBD2. J lost 5 bases, V lost 2 bases, and 8 bases had no gene match. The CDR3 loop spans 17 amino acids. In germline, CDR1 is MDHEN, CDR2 SYDVKM. The CDR3 sequence: CASSLRLGLAGDHEQYF. The CDR3 DNA follows: TGTGCCAGCAGTTTAAGGTTGGGACTAGCGGGAGACCACGAGCAGTACTTC.

The gene calls are TRBV2 and TRBJ1-1; a weak D match, TRBD1 (6 bases). Trimming took 6 bases from V and 4 from J, leaving 18 bases between them. This CDR3 comprises 15 residues. Looked up from germline, CDR1 is SNHLY and CDR2 is FYNNEI. DNA for the CDR3: TGTGCCAGCAGAGACAGACAGGCTTGGAGCACTGAAGCTTTCTTT. It yields the protein CASRDRQAWSTEAFF.

The genes are TRBV9 and TRBJ2-2; D gene ambiguous. The germline V gene has CDR1 SGDLS and CDR2 YYNGEE. The V end lost 0 bases, the J end lost 4 bases, and 10 bases lay between the germline ends. The CDR3 loop spans 15 amino acids. The DNA for the CDR3 is TGTGCCAGCAGCGTAGCCTTAGACTCCACCGGGGAGCTGTTTTTT. This gives the protein CASSVALDSTGELFF.

The gene calls are TRBV5-1 and TRBJ2-5; 9 nucleotides align to TRBD2. With 2 bases clipped from V and 5 bases from J, the junction kept 10 bases outside the gene matches. The germline gives CDR1 SGHRS, CDR2 YFSETQ. CDR3 length equals 16 residues. CDR3 amino acids: CASSLMTSGGGETQYF. For the CDR3, the DNA is TGCGCCAGCAGCTTAATGACTAGCGGAGGGGGGGAGACCCAGTACTTC.

In DNA form, the CDR3 reads TGTGCCAGCAGTTTGGGGGGACAGGGGGTTGGCGAGCAGTTCTTC. Amino acids: CASSLGGQGVGEQFF. This chain joins TRBV28 and TRBJ2-1; TRBD1 aligns across 11 bases. The CDR3 has 15 residues. Germline-derived CDR1 and CDR2 are MDHEN and SYDVKM. V was clipped by 3 bases and J by 10 bases; unmatched bases: 8.

In DNA form, the CDR3 reads TGTGCCAGCAGCCTGGAACAGCCCCAGCATTTT. It translates to CASSLEQPQHF. The rearrangement links TRBV5-8 to TRBJ1-5; D is uncertain. Trimming left V 4 bases short and J 7 bases short, with 6 bases between. CDR3 size: 11 residues. Per germline, CDR1 SGHTS and CDR2 YDEGEE.

The chain is built from TRBV7-6 and TRBJ2-7, with TRBD2 matching over 8 bases. This CDR3 spans 15 amino acids. Germline V gives CDR1 SGHVS, CDR2 FNYEAQ. Trimming removed 4 bases from V and 2 bases from J; junction bases left unmatched: 7. The CDR3 is CASSSNSGGPYEQYF. Written as DNA, the CDR3 is TGTGCCAGCAGCTCCAATTCGGGGGGGCCCTACGAGCAGTACTTC. The full variable domain, with the rest looked up from reference TRBV7-6 and TRBJ2-7, is GAGVSQSPRYKVTKRGQDVALRCDPISGHVSLYWYRQALGQGPEFLTYFNYEAQQDKSGLPNDRFSAERPEGSISTLTIQRTEQRDSAMYRCASSSNSGGPYEQYFGPGTRLTVT.

This chain links TRBV6-5 with TRBJ2-1; D possibly corresponds to TRBD1 (5 bases). Germline CDR1 reads MNHEY; CDR2 reads SVGAGI. V lost 5 bases, J lost 3 bases, and 14 bases lay in between. CDR3 size: 15 residues. CDR3 nucleotides: TGTGCCAGCAGTCAACAGGAGAAGGTCTACAATGAGCAGTTCTTC. It encodes CASSQQEKVYNEQFF.

The rearrangement links TRBV18 to TRBJ1-1; 7 bases map to TRBD1. The ends lost 5 bases at V and 6 bases at J; junction bases unmatched: 6. This CDR3 is 13 amino acids long. Germline CDR1 is KGHSH and CDR2 is LQKENI. Here the CDR3 DNA reads TGTGCCAGCTCATCCAACCAGGGGGCTGAAGCTTTCTTT. The encoded protein is CASSSNQGAEAFF.

The CDR3 is CASSRNRAMGNSPLHF. The CDR3 nucleotides are TGCGCCAGCAGCCGAAACAGGGCCATGGGGAATTCACCCCTCCACTTT. The J gene is TRBJ1-6, the V gene TRBV4-1; TRBD1 might be the D (6 bases). CDR3 length: 16 amino acids. Germline V CDR1 and CDR2: MGHRA, YSYEKL. V was cut by 4 bases and J by 7 bases, with 17 bases left in between.

The V gene is TRBV28, the J gene TRBJ2-7, with 8 bases lining up with TRBD1. With 7 bases clipped from V and 3 bases from J, the junction kept 8 bases outside the gene matches. This CDR3 contains 14 residues. Germline CDR1 and CDR2: MDHEN and SYDVKM. DNA of the CDR3: TGTGCCAGCATTCCGGGACAGGCCCTCTACGAGCAGTACTTC. Translation gives CASIPGQALYEQYF.